This entry lists 18 T cell receptor beta chains sequenced from one sample in a study of blood T cell repertoires in COVID-19. Method: immunoSEQ multiplex PCR; TCRdb's copy keeps in-frame clones and lacks some. The sample includes 210,000 or so clones, approximately 84% seen only once; the top ten take about 8%. Sequencing used peripheral blood. These receptors all stem from a woman between 50 and 59 years old with active or convalescent COVID-19.

CDR3 amino acids: CASGPPGQVQETQYF. Written as DNA, the CDR3 is TGTGCTAGTGGCCCCCCGGGACAGGTCCAAGAGACCCAGTACTTC. The rearrangement uses TRBV12-5 and TRBJ2-5, with 8 bases identical to TRBD1. J gave up 1 base and V 6 bases, and 7 bases lay outside the gene matches. Germline CDR1 LGHNT, CDR2 FRNRAP. The CDR3 has 15 amino acids. The full variable domain, completed using reference TRBV12-5 and TRBJ2-5, is DARVTQTPRHKVTEMGQEVTMRCQPILGHNTVFWYRQTMMQGLELLAYFRNRAPLDDSGMPKDRFSAEMPDATLATLKIQPSEPRDSAVYFCASGPPGQVQETQYFGPGTRLLVL.

This chain links TRBV7-7 with TRBJ2-2, with a possible D match to TRBD2 (6 bases). Germline CDR1 and CDR2: SSHAT and FNYEAQ (reference sequence). V was shortened by 5 bases and J by 5 bases, with 12 bases between the two germline ends. The CDR3 consists of 14 residues. The CDR3 nucleotides are TGTGCCAGCAGCCCGCGGGGTGTAACCGGGGAGCTGTTTTTT. Protein: CASSPRGVTGELFF.

The rearrangement links TRBV2 to TRBJ1-1; 7 positions agree with TRBD1. V lost 10 bases and J lost 2; bases outside the gene matches: 7. Germline CDR1 reads SNHLY; CDR2 reads FYNNEI. CDR3 size: 13 residues. CDR3 sequence reads: CANSRDSNTEAFF. DNA of the CDR3: TGTGCCAACTCCCGGGACAGTAACACTGAAGCTTTCTTT. The variable domain in full, completed from reference TRBV2 and TRBJ1-1, reads EPEVTQTPSHQVTQMGQEVILRCVPISNHLYFYWYRQILGQKVEFLVSFYNNEISEKSEIFDDQFSVERPDGSNFTLKIRSTKLEDSAMYFCANSRDSNTEAFFGQGTRLTVV.

V and J are TRBV11-1 and TRBJ1-2; D may be TRBD1 (6 bases). Germline V gene data show CDR1 as SGHAT and CDR2 as FQDESV (reference sequence). V was shortened by 5 bases and J by 4 bases, with 17 bases between the two germline ends. The CDR3 has 15 residues. The CDR3 region is CASSLTTGTTYGYTF. The CDR3 DNA follows: TGTGCCAGCAGCCTAACGACCGGGACAACCTATGGCTACACCTTC.

This chain uses TRBV6-6 with TRBJ1-1; TRBD1 might be the D (6 bases). The CDR3 consists of 12 residues. The ends were cut back, 8 bases at V and 4 bases at J, with 11 bases in the middle. CDR1 is MNHNY, CDR2 SVGAGI, per germline (reference sequence). As DNA, the CDR3 is TGTGCCAGCTTACAGGGTGGCACTGAAGCTTTCTTT. Translation: CASLQGGTEAFF.

A word on this clone: This same CDR3 is encoded by further DNA sequences in the sample. J is TRBJ1-2 and V is TRBV2, with D possibly matching TRBD1 (6 bases). This CDR3 contains 12 residues. The V gene lost 5 bases and the J gene lost 4 bases, with 8 bases spanning the gap. The V gene's germline CDR1 is SNHLY and CDR2 FYNNEI. This CDR3 is CASSQDSYGYTF. DNA of the CDR3: TGTGCCAGCAGTCAGGACAGCTATGGCTACACCTTC.

The V call is TRBV29-1, the J call TRBJ2-2; 8 bases line up with TRBD2. The CDR3 runs 14 residues. V was pared by 1 base and J by 7 bases, with 5 bases of the junction left unmatched. The germline gives CDR1 SQVTM, CDR2 ANQGSEA. CDR3 in DNA: TGCAGCGTTGAAGTCCCTAGCGGGCTCGGGGAGCTGTTTTTT. This codes for CSVEVPSGLGELFF.

The chain uses TRBV28 and TRBJ1-4; D not certain. This CDR3 contains 17 residues. Per germline, CDR1 MDHEN and CDR2 SYDVKM. Trimming left V 1 base short and J 0 bases short, with 12 bases between. The CDR3 sequence: CASSLLRRSATNEKLFF. The CDR3 DNA reads as TGTGCCAGCAGTTTATTGCGGCGTTCAGCAACTAATGAAAAACTGTTTTTT.

The chain couples TRBV6-5 to TRBJ2-1, with 10 bases matching TRBD2. Germline V gene data show CDR1 as MNHEY and CDR2 as SVGAGI. This CDR3 spans 14 amino acids. The V gene end was trimmed by 9 bases and the J gene end by 11 bases; junction bases not matched to a gene: 13. The CDR3 loop is CASSDRATSGKQFF. CDR3 bases: TGTGCCAGTTCCGACAGGGCTACTAGCGGGAAGCAGTTCTTC.

This chain uses TRBV18 with TRBJ1-3; D possibly corresponds to TRBD1 (6 bases). CDR1 is KGHSH, CDR2 LQKENI, per germline. The V and J ends lost 0 bases and 2 bases respectively, with 11 bases between them. This CDR3 contains 16 residues. The CDR3 DNA is TGTGCCAGCTCACCACCGAGTGGGGACACTGGAAACACCATATATTTT. It specifies CASSPPSGDTGNTIYF.

This clone was detected only a few times. The CDR3 loop is CASKEGNPEQFF. In nucleotides, the CDR3 is TGCGCCAGCAAGGAGGGAAACCCTGAGCAGTTCTTC. This chain links TRBV5-1 with TRBJ2-1, with D possibly being TRBD2 (6 bases). The CDR3 totals 12 residues. Looked up from germline, CDR1 is SGHRS and CDR2 is YFSETQ. V lost 6 bases, J lost 9 bases, and 13 bases lay in between.

This sequence joins TRBV9 and TRBJ2-1; 16 nucleotides align to TRBD2. The CDR3 totals 14 residues. Trimming at V came to 4 bases and at J to 16 bases, leaving 8 bases not matched to a gene. From germline, CDR1 is SGDLS and CDR2 YYNGEE. CDR3 nucleotide sequence: TGTGCCAGCAGCCCGGGACTAGCGGGAGGGTCCCCTTTCTTC. It encodes CASSPGLAGGSPFF.

This chain links TRBV11-2 with TRBJ1-1; TRBD1 matches 7 bases. This CDR3 is 15 amino acids long. Germline CDR1 is SGHAT and CDR2 is FQNNGV. V gave up 5 bases and J gave up 3 bases; unmatched junction bases: 9. The CDR3 nucleotides are TGTGCCAGCAGCCCGCGGACAGGAAGGGACACTGAAGCTTTCTTT. This sequence encodes CASSPRTGRDTEAFF.

J is TRBJ1-2 and V is TRBV5-1; 9 nucleotides line up with TRBD1. Germline trimming cut 3 bases from V and 8 bases from J; bases unmatched to any gene: 8. The CDR3 runs 14 residues. Germline CDR1 and CDR2: SGHRS and YFSETQ. The CDR3, as DNA: TGCGCCAGCAGCTCCTCGGGACAGGGTTCGGGCTACACCTTC. Residues: CASSSSGQGSGYTF. Based on the CDR3 plus reference TRBV5-1 and TRBJ1-2, the full variable domain is KAGVTQTPRYLIKTRGQQVTLSCSPISGHRSVSWYQQTPGQGLQFLFEYFSETQRNKGNFPGRFSGRQFSNSRSEMNVSTLELGDSALYLCASSSSGQGSGYTFGSGTRLTVV.

CDR3 nucleotides: TGTGCCAGCAGTTTACCTCCTAGCGGGGGAGCCAAAAACATTCAGTACTTC. It translates to CASSLPPSGGAKNIQYF. The chain carries TRBV28 and TRBJ2-4; 10 positions match TRBD2. This CDR3 is built from 17 residues. V lost 2 bases and J lost 0; bases outside the gene matches: 4. Germline V gene data show CDR1 as MDHEN and CDR2 as SYDVKM. Full variable domain (outside the CDR3, taken from reference TRBV28 and TRBJ2-4): DVKVTQSSRYLVKRTGEKVFLECVQDMDHENMFWYRQDPGLGLRLIYFSYDVKMKEKGDIPEGYSVSREKKERFSLILESASTNQTSMYLCASSLPPSGGAKNIQYFGAGTRLSVL.

This sequence joins TRBV9 and TRBJ1-2, with a tentative D call TRBD1 (5 bases). The germline V gene encodes CDR1 SGDLS and CDR2 YYNGEE. The CDR3 is 16 residues long. V was shortened by 6 bases and J by 6 bases, with 24 bases between the two germline ends. CDR3 in amino acids: CASTRERVGAADGYTF. The DNA for the CDR3 is TGTGCCAGCACCCGCGAGCGGGTTGGGGCCGCGGATGGCTACACCTTC.

The rearrangement joins TRBV28 to TRBJ1-4; D not resolved. The CDR3 is made up of 16 amino acids. Between the trimmed V and J ends, which lost 2 bases and 10 bases, there was a span of 20 bases. CDR1 is MDHEN and CDR2 is SYDVKM in the germline V gene. Written as DNA, the CDR3 is TGTGCCAGCAGTTTAGGCGGGGATATTTCAGCGGGAAAACTGTTTTTT. This sequence encodes CASSLGGDISAGKLFF.

CDR3 DNA: TGTGCCAGCGGACGGACAGCAACTAATGAAAAACTGTTTTTT. Translation: CASGRTATNEKLFF. This chain links TRBV27 with TRBJ1-4; tentative D call: TRBD1 (6 bases). Trimming removed 8 bases from V and 0 bases from J, with 10 bases in between. This CDR3 is built from 14 residues. CDR1 is MNHEY and CDR2 is SMNVEV in the germline V gene (reference sequence).